A single sample is the source of the 26 T cell receptor beta chains below, sequenced in a study of control samples from healthy donors and cancer patients (dated by TCRdb to the early 2020s). Library preparation was by the immunoSEQ multiplex PCR assay. Entries here come from immuneACCESS through TCRdb and include only in-frame sequences with V and J called. Some clones fail to appear in such tables; in the studies checked, an unresolved V gene covers under half of the shortfall, and the cause of the remainder is unknown. Within this sample are approximately 70,000 clones, with approximately 80% of them counted one time only. Of the sample, approximately 30% is held by the ten largest clones. Source material: blood. These receptors all come from a man between 45 and 60 years old in good health.

The chain recombines TRBV19 with TRBJ2-5; D possibly corresponds to TRBD1 (6 bases). CDR1 is LNHDA, CDR2 SQIVND, per germline (reference sequence). CDR3 length equals 14 residues. V was clipped by 3 bases and J by 3 bases, with 11 bases between them. The CDR3 bases are TGTGCCAGTAGTATTCTGGGACAAGAAGAGACCCAGTACTTC. This gives the protein CASSILGQEETQYF.

The V call is TRBV5-3, the J call TRBJ2-7; maybe TRBD2 (6 bases). TRBV5-3 is marked as an open reading frame, function uncertain. V was cut by 2 bases and J by 3 bases, with 36 bases left in between. The CDR3 contains 22 residues. The CDR3: CARSFGRAAARVGFDRIYEQYF. For the CDR3, the DNA is TGTGCCAGAAGCTTCGGGAGAGCAGCAGCCCGGGTCGGTTTTGACCGGATCTACGAGCAGTACTTC.

V gene TRBV4-2 combines with J gene TRBJ2-3; TRBD2 matches 12 bases. The CDR3 is 17 residues long. The germline V gene has CDR1 LGHNA and CDR2 YNFKEQ. After removal of 0 bases from V and 5 bases from J, the junction contained 6 bases not matched to a gene. The CDR3 DNA follows: TGTGCCAGCAGCCAAGATACCCTAGCGGGGGGGATAGATACGCAGTATTTT. As protein: CASSQDTLAGGIDTQYF.

The table lists this clone with a count of one. The chain is built from TRBV11-2 and TRBJ1-2; D unresolved. The V end was cut by 4 bases, the J end by 5 bases, with 17 bases between. Per the germline V gene, CDR1 is SGHAT and CDR2 is FQNNGV. This CDR3 spans 15 amino acids. Here the CDR3 reads CASSSRLVRRYGYTF. In nucleotides, the CDR3 is TGTGCCAGCAGCTCTCGACTCGTTCGGCGTTATGGCTACACCTTC.

The gene calls are TRBV3-1 (or the pseudogene TRBV3-2) and TRBJ2-5; D unresolved. The CDR3 extends over 14 amino acids. V lost 1 base to trimming and J lost 7 bases, with 13 bases between them. From germline, CDR1 is LGHDT and CDR2 YNNKEL (reference sequence). The CDR3 DNA follows: TGTGCCAGCAGCCAAGTAGGAAAATCAGGGACCCAGTACTTC. It encodes CASSQVGKSGTQYF.

The chain combines TRBV30 with TRBJ1-5, with D perhaps matching TRBD1 (6 bases). V gave up 0 bases and J gave up 9 bases, with 15 bases separating them. This CDR3 comprises 14 residues. Per germline, CDR1 GTSNPN and CDR2 SVGIG (reference sequence). The CDR3 bases are TGTGCCTGGAGTGTGGGGGGCGAGGGGACGCCCCAGCATTTT. As protein: CAWSVGGEGTPQHF.

This chain connects TRBV7-2 to TRBJ1-5; tentatively, D is TRBD1 (5 bases). CDR1 SGHTA and CDR2 FQGNSA come from the germline V gene. Trimming stripped 6 bases from V and 0 bases from J, with 9 bases between. CDR3 size: 14 residues. CDR3 bases: TGTGCCAGCAGGGACACGATTAGCAATCAGCCCCAGCATTTT. Translation: CASRDTISNQPQHF.

The rearrangement joins TRBV18 to TRBJ1-6, with D uncertain. V was clipped by 4 bases and J by 3 bases, with 4 bases between them. Germline lookup yields CDR1 KGHSH and CDR2 LQKENI. The CDR3 has 13 amino acids. The CDR3 loop is CASSQNYNSPLHF. In DNA, the CDR3 is TGTGCCAGCTCACAGAACTATAATTCACCCCTCCACTTT.

The chain joins TRBV7-9 to TRBJ1-2; 9 positions match TRBD1. J was trimmed by 4 bases and V by 3 bases; bases with no gene match: 6. Germline CDR1 and CDR2: SEHNR and FQNEAQ (reference sequence). CDR3 length: 15 residues. CDR3 region: CASSLSGTGLYGYTF. The CDR3 nucleotides read TGTGCCAGCAGCTTGTCCGGGACAGGGCTCTATGGCTACACCTTC.

The chain employs TRBV6-4 and TRBJ1-2, with TRBD1 matching 8 bases. Trimming cost V 4 bases and J 8 bases; bases outside gene matches: 6. Germline V gene sequence: CDR1 MRHNA, CDR2 SNTAGT. The CDR3 is 13 amino acids. The CDR3 spells CASSGTGNLGYTF. Here the CDR3 DNA reads TGTGCCAGCAGTGGGACAGGGAATCTCGGCTACACCTTC.

V is TRBV6-4 and J is TRBJ1-2; D unclear. The germline V and J ends were trimmed by 3 bases and 6 bases, with 14 bases remaining between them. Germline lookup yields CDR1 MRHNA and CDR2 SNTAGT. CDR3 length: 14 residues. This CDR3 reads CASSESARRHGYTF. In nucleotides, the CDR3 is TGTGCCAGCAGTGAATCCGCACGACGGCATGGCTACACCTTC.

The rearrangement uses TRBV20-1 and TRBJ2-1, with TRBD1 as a possible D gene (6 bases). Germline lookup yields CDR1 DFQATT and CDR2 SNEGSKA (reference sequence). V lost 3 bases, J lost 9 bases, and 15 bases lay in between. The CDR3 runs 13 residues. The CDR3 nucleotides are TGCAGTGCTAGTGAGCAGGGGTTCGGTGAGCAGTTCTTC. Translation gives CSASEQGFGEQFF.

This chain uses TRBV19 with TRBJ1-5; D perhaps matches TRBD1 (6 bases). The V end lost 1 base, the J end lost 3 bases, and 10 bases lay between the germline ends. CDR1 is LNHDA, CDR2 SQIVND, per germline (reference sequence). The CDR3 covers 15 residues. CDR3 amino acids: CASSIVQGPNQPQHF. The CDR3 region has the DNA TGTGCCAGTAGTATAGTGCAGGGGCCCAATCAGCCCCAGCATTTT.

The genes are TRBV11-2 and TRBJ2-2, with 9 bases aligning to TRBD2. Trimming took 1 base from V and 1 from J; bases not matched to a gene: 10. The CDR3 loop spans 19 amino acids. From germline, CDR1 is SGHAT and CDR2 FQNNGV. The CDR3 coding sequence is TGTGCCAGCAGCTTAGTTCGGGGTAGCGGGAGTGGGAACACCGGGGAGCTGTTTTTT. It yields the protein CASSLVRGSGSGNTGELFF.

The chain links TRBV29-1 to TRBJ1-3; no clear D gene. CDR1 SQVTM and CDR2 ANQGSEA come from the germline V gene. V lost 7 bases and J 0 bases, leaving 4 bases between the germline ends. This CDR3 has 11 residues. CDR3: CSGHSGNTIYF. The CDR3 nucleotides read TGCAGCGGTCACTCTGGAAACACCATATATTTT.

V is TRBV9 and J is TRBJ2-1, with 9 bases aligning to TRBD2. Germline trimming cut 6 bases from V and 6 bases from J; bases unmatched to any gene: 10. This CDR3 is built from 15 residues. Germline V CDR1 and CDR2: SGDLS, YYNGEE. CDR3 nucleotide sequence: TGTGCCAGCAACCAAGCGGGGGGCCTCCCCAATGAGCAGTTCTTC. Translation gives CASNQAGGLPNEQFF.

V usage is TRBV25-1 and J usage is TRBJ2-5; 7 nucleotides match TRBD1. Trimming removed 1 base from V and 2 bases from J; junction bases left unmatched: 1. The CDR3 runs to 14 residues. CDR1 MGHDK and CDR2 SYGVNS come from the germline V gene. CDR3: CASSESGQQETQYF. The CDR3 DNA reads TGTGCCAGCAGTGAATCGGGACAGCAAGAGACCCAGTACTTC.

The chain couples TRBV24-1 to TRBJ2-6; 8 positions agree with TRBD1. Losses at the gene ends were 6 bases for V and 2 bases for J; bases not matched to a gene: 8. The V gene's germline CDR1 is KGHDR and CDR2 SFDVKD. The CDR3 has 17 residues. In DNA, the CDR3 is TGTGCCACCAGTTCCGTACAGGGGGAAACTGGGGCCAACGTCCTGACTTTC. It translates to CATSSVQGETGANVLTF.

The chain carries TRBV9 and TRBJ2-3, with D possibly matching TRBD2 (6 bases). The germline gives CDR1 SGDLS, CDR2 YYNGEE. The CDR3 extends over 17 amino acids. V lost 3 bases, J lost 7 bases, and 24 bases lay in between. CDR3: CASSARLDTSALNTQYF. The CDR3 DNA follows: TGTGCCAGCAGCGCGCGACTAGATACCTCAGCTTTAAATACGCAGTATTTT.

The chain uses TRBV27 and TRBJ1-6; D unresolved. Germline CDR1 reads MNHEY; CDR2 reads SMNVEV (reference sequence). The CDR3 runs 16 residues. V shed 4 bases and J shed 5 bases, with 15 bases lying between them. The CDR3 DNA reads as TGTGCCAGCAGTTACATTATAACATCTAATAATTCACCCCTCCACTTT. It translates to CASSYIITSNNSPLHF.

This clone was counted once. The J gene is TRBJ1-1, the V gene TRBV9; tentative D call: TRBD1 (5 bases). The germline V gene has CDR1 SGDLS and CDR2 YYNGEE. Trimming stripped 1 base from V and 3 bases from J, with 7 bases between. This CDR3 spans 13 amino acids. CDR3 amino acids: CASSVQGDTEAFF. CDR3 nucleotide sequence: TGTGCCAGCAGCGTACAGGGAGACACTGAAGCTTTCTTT.

This sequence joins TRBV30 and TRBJ1-6; the D is unclear. The CDR3 is 12 residues long. CDR1 is GTSNPN and CDR2 is SVGIG in the germline V gene (reference sequence). V dropped 3 bases and J dropped 6 bases, with 6 bases sitting between them. CDR3 residues: CAWRRLNSPLHF. Here the CDR3 DNA reads TGTGCCTGGAGGCGCCTTAATTCACCCCTCCACTTT.

This sequence joins TRBV5-4 and TRBJ1-1; no definite D call. V lost 2 bases to trimming and J lost 2 bases, with 16 bases between them. Looked up from germline, CDR1 is SGHNT and CDR2 is YYREEE (reference sequence). This CDR3 has 16 residues. The CDR3 sequence: CASSFQGFSDNTEAFF. The CDR3 DNA is TGTGCCAGCAGCTTTCAAGGGTTTTCGGACAACACTGAAGCTTTCTTT.

CDR3 sequence: CASSILSGAGGYTQYF. The CDR3 bases are TGTGCCAGCAGTATTCTTTCGGGGGCAGGGGGGTATACGCAGTATTTT. The gene calls are TRBV28 and TRBJ2-3; the D gene is possibly TRBD1 (7 bases). Trimming pared 5 bases from V and 7 bases from J, leaving 22 bases between. Germline lookup yields CDR1 MDHEN and CDR2 SYDVKM. The CDR3 spans 16 residues. The variable domain in full, completed from reference TRBV28 and TRBJ2-3, reads DVKVTQSSRYLVKRTGEKVFLECVQDMDHENMFWYRQDPGLGLRLIYFSYDVKMKEKGDIPEGYSVSREKKERFSLILESASTNQTSMYLCASSILSGAGGYTQYFGPGTRLTVL.

The rearrangement uses TRBV6-2 or TRBV6-3 and TRBJ1-2; TRBD1 matches at 7 bases. Germline V lookup: CDR1 MNHEY, CDR2 SVGEGT. Trimming removed 2 bases from V and 8 bases from J; junction bases left unmatched: 2. CDR3 length equals 12 residues. The DNA of the CDR3 is TGTGCCAGCAGTTACCCAGGGGGAGGCTACACCTTC. Amino acid sequence: CASSYPGGGYTF.

The chain links TRBV13 to TRBJ1-2, with 8 bases that match TRBD1. The germline CDR1 and CDR2 sequences are PRHDT and FYEKMQ (reference sequence). The junction had 6 bases not matched to a gene; V was cut back by 3 bases and J by 3 bases. CDR3 size: 15 residues. The CDR3 is CASSFLRGQDYGYTF. The CDR3 nucleotides read TGTGCCAGCAGCTTCCTCAGGGGGCAGGACTATGGCTACACCTTC.